A selection of T cell receptor beta chains follows, all from one sample in a study of T cells expressing NK-cell markers. No DNA is given; TCRdb re-called the 5' RACE reads and lists each CDR3 protein once. The listing records a few hundred thousand distinct CDR3 sequences. The specimen sequenced was blood T cells: a sorted CD56 or NKG2C T cell subset, CD4+ or CD8+ T cells, or bulk PBMC T cells (not recorded which). The source is a man in his late teens or twenties in good health. The CDR3 runs from the conserved cysteine through the conserved F or W.

TRBJ2-1 TRBV20-1 CSAGANLGNEQFF
TRBJ2-3 TRBV20-1 CSADTTGERIADTQYF
TRBJ2-1 TRBV7-8 CASWVQYNEQFF
TRBJ1-4 TRBV5-1 CASSSDGRGRKLFF
TRBJ1-3 TRBV12-3/TRBV12-4 CASSFQQLGGNTIYF
TRBJ2-1 TRBV20-1 CSAGPIGEQFF
TRBJ2-7 TRBV6-2/TRBV6-3 CASRSTGDAYEQYF
TRBJ2-1 TRBV18 CASSPRGSDEQFF
TRBJ2-2 TRBV5-5 CASSRTAGLRSTGELFF
TRBJ2-3 TRBV4-2 CASSLESGLTDTQYF
TRBJ2-7 TRBV28 CASSLFNVRVTSSYEQYF
TRBJ2-3 TRBV27 CASSRTDTITQYF
TRBJ2-1 TRBV5-6 CASSLLWGPHEQFF
TRBJ2-1 TRBV20-1 CRVRDRGNEQFF
TRBJ1-6 TRBV6-5 CASSPDRGISPLHF
TRBJ2-1 TRBV20-1 CSARGAAEANEQFF
TRBJ2-7 TRBV7-9 CASSSGTEFYEQYF
TRBJ2-7 TRBV5-1 CASSGTQGSYEQYF
TRBJ2-1 TRBV12-3/TRBV12-4 CASSFMRGGMDEQFF
TRBJ1-4 TRBV4-1 CASSQIRGRIRFF
TRBJ2-5 TRBV12-3/TRBV12-4 CASTDRRGEETQYF
TRBJ1-1 TRBV30 CAWSGTSTEAFF
TRBJ2-5 TRBV3-1 CASSLKAVAGNGETQYF